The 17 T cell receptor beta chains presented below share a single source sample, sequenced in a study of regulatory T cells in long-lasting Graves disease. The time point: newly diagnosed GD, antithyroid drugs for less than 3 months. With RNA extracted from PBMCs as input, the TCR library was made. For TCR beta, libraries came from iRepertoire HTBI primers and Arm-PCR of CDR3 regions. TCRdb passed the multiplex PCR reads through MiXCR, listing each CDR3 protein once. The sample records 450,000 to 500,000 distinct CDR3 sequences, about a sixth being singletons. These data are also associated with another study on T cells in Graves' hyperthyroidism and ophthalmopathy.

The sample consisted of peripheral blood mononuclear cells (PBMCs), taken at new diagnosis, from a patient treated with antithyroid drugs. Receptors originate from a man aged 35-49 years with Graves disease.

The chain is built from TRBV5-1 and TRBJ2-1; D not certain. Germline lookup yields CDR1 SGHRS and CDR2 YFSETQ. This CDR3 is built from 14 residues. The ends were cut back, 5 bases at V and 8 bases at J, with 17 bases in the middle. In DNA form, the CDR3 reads TGCGCCAGCAGGACGGTTGACCTGATGGATGAGCAGTTCTTC. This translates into CASRTVDLMDEQFF.

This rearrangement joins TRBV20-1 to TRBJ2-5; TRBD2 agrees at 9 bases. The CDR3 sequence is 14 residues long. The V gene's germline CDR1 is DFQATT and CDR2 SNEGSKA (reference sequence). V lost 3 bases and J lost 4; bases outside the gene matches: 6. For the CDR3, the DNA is TGCAGTGCTAGCGGTAGCGGGAGTATAGAGACCCAGTACTTC. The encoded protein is CSASGSGSIETQYF.

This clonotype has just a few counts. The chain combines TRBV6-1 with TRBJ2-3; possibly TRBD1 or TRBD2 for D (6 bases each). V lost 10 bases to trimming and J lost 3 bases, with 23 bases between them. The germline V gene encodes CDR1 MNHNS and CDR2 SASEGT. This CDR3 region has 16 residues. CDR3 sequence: CAIYPGANKATDTQYF. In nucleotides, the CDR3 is TGTGCCATATACCCGGGGGCGAATAAGGCGACAGATACGCAGTATTTT.

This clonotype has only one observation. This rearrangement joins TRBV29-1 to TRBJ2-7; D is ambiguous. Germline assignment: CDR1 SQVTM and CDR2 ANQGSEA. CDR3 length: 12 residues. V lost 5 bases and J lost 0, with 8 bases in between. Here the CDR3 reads CSVTQSSYEQYF. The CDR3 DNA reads TGCAGCGTTACACAGAGCTCCTACGAGCAGTACTTC.

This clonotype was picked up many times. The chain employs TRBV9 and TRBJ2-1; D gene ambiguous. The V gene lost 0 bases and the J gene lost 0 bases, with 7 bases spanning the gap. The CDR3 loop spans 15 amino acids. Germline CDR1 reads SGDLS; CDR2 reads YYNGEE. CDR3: CASSVVLSSYNEQFF. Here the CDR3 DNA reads TGTGCCAGCAGCGTAGTTCTGAGCTCCTACAATGAGCAGTTCTTC.

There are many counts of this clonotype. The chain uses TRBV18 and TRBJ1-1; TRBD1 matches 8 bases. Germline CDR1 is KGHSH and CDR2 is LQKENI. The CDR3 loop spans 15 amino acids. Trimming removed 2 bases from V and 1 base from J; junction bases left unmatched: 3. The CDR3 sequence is CASSPGGTGNTEAFF. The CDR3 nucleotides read TGTGCCAGCTCACCAGGCGGGACAGGGAACACTGAAGCTTTCTTT.

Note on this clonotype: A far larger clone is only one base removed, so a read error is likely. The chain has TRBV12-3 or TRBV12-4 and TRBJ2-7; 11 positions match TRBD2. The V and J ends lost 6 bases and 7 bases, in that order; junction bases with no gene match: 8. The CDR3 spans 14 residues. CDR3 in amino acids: CASRPGLAGGEQYF. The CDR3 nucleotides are TGTGCCAGCAGACCCGGACTAGCGGGCGGTGAGCAGTACTTC.

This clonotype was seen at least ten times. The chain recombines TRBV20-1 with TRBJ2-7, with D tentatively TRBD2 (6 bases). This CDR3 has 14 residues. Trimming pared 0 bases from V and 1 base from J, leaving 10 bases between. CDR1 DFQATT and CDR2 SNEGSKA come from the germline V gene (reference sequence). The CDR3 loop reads CSARDGAGSYEQYF. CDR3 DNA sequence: TGCAGTGCTAGAGATGGGGCGGGATCCTACGAGCAGTACTTC.

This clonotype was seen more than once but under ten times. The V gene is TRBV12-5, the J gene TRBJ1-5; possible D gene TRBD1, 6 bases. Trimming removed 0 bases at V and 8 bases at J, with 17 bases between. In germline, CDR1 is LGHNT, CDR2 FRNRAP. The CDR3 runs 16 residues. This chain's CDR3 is CASGLVPDGQPKPQHF. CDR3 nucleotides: TGTGCTAGTGGTTTGGTACCCGATGGACAGCCCAAGCCCCAGCATTTT.

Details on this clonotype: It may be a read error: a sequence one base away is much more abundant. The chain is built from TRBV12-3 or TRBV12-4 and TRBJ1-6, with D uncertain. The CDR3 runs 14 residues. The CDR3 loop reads CAISPGNYNSPLHF. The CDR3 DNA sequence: TGTGCCATCAGTCCCGGCAACTATAATTCACCCCTCCACTTT.

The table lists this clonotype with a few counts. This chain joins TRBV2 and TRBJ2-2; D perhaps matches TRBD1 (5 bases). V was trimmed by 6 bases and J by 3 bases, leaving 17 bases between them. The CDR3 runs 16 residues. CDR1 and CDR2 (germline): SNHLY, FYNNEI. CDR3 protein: CASSPEGASYTGELFF. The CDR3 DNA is TGTGCCAGCAGCCCTGAAGGGGCATCATACACCGGGGAGCTGTTTTTT.

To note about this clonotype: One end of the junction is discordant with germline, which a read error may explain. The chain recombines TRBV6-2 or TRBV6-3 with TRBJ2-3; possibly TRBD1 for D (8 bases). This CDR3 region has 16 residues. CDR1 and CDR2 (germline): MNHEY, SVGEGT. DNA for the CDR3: TGTGCCGGCAGCACAGGGGGGCGCGGGGGACTGGATACGCAGTATTTT. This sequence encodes CAGSTGGRGGLDTQYF.

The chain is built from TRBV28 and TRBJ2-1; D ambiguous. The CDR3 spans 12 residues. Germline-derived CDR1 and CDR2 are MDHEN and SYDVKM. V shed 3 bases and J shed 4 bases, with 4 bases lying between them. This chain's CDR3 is CASSFEYNEQFF. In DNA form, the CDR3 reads TGTGCCAGCAGTTTTGAGTACAATGAGCAGTTCTTC.

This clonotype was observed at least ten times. This CDR3 reads CASSPGTGGGTEAFF. The CDR3 DNA reads as TGTGCCAGCTCACCTGGGACAGGGGGAGGGACTGAAGCTTTCTTT. The chain carries TRBV18 and TRBJ1-1; 11 bases match TRBD1. V shed 3 bases and J 5 bases; nucleotides not matched to a gene: 5. The CDR3 has 15 residues. Germline V gene sequence: CDR1 KGHSH, CDR2 LQKENI.

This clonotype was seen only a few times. Written as DNA, the CDR3 is TGTGCCAGCATTTCAGTTCGGAGCGGGAGAGGTTCCTACGAGCAGTACTTC. It translates to CASISVRSGRGSYEQYF. The chain carries TRBV6-2 or TRBV6-3 and TRBJ2-7, with 8 bases fitting TRBD2. J gave up 1 base and V 7 bases, and 15 bases lay outside the gene matches. The V gene's germline CDR1 is MNHEY and CDR2 SVGEGT. The CDR3 length is 17 residues.

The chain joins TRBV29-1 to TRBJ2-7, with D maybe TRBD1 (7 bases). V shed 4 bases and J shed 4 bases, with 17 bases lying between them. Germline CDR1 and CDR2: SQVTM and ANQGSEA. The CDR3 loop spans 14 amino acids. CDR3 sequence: CSVGGRTGIYEQYF. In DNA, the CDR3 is TGCAGCGTTGGTGGGAGGACAGGTATATACGAGCAGTACTTC.

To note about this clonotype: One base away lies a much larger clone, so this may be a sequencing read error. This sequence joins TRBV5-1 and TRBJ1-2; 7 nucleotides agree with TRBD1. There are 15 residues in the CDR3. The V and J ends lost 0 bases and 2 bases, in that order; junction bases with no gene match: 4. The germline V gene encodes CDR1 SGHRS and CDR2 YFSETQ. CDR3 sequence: CASSLAGQANYGYTF. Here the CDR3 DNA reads TGCGCCAGCAGCTTGGCCGGACAGGCGAACTATGGCTACACCTTC.